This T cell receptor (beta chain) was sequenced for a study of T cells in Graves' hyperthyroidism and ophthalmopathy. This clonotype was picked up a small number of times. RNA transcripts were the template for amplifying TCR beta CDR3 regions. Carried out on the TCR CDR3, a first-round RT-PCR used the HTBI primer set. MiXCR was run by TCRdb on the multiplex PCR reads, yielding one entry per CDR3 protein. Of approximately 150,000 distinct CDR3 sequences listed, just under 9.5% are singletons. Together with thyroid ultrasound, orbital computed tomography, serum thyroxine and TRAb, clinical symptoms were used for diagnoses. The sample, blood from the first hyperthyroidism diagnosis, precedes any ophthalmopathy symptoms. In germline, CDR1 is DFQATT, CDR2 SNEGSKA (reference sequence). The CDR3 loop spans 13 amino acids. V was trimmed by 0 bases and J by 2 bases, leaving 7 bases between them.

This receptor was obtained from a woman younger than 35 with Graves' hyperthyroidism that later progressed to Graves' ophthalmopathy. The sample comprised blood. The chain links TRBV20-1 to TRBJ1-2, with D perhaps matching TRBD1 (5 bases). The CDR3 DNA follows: TGCAGTGCTAGAGATACAGGAAACTATGGCTACACCTTC. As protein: CSARDTGNYGYTF.